This entry features one T cell receptor (beta chain) sequence. Profiled with immunoSEQ multiplex PCR; TCRdb holds only in-frame clones, not every one. The sample carries 100,000 to 150,000 clones, nearly 70% recorded once. This CDR3 contains 13 residues. With 10 bases clipped from V and 3 bases from J, the junction kept 5 bases outside the gene matches. CDR1 and CDR2 (germline): MNHEY, SMNVEV (reference sequence). This record comes from a study of blood T cell repertoires in COVID-19. Study-wide background: Nucleic acid was either cDNA or gDNA, and it came from T cells, B-cell-depleted T cells, or PBMCs.

This sequence joins TRBV27 and TRBJ2-2; 7 nucleotides agree with TRBD1. Material for sequencing was peripheral blood. The clonotype originates from a woman aged 70-85 years with acute or convalescent COVID-19. This CDR3 reads CAIKDRDTGELFF. DNA for the CDR3: TGTGCCATTAAAGACAGGGACACCGGGGAGCTGTTTTTT.